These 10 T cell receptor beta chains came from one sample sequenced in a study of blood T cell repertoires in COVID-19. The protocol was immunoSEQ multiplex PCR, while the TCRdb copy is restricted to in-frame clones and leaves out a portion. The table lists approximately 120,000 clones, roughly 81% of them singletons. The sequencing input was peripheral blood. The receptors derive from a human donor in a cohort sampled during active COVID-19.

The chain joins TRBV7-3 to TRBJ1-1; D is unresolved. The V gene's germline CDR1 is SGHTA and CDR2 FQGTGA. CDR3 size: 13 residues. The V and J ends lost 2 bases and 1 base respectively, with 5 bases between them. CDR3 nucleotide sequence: TGTGCCAGCAGCTTACCCGGGAACACTGAAGCTTTCTTT. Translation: CASSLPGNTEAFF.

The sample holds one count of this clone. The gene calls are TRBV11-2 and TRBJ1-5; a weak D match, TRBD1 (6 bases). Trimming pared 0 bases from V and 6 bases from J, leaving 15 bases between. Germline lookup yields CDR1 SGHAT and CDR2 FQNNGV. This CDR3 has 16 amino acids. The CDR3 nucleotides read TGTGCCAGCAGCTTAGATCTAGCGGGAGGGGGTCAGCCCCAGCATTTT. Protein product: CASSLDLAGGGQPQHF.

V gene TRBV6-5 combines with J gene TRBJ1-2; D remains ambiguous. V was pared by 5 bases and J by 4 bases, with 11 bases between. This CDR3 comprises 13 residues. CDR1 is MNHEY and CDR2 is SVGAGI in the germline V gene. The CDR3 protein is CASSPNPIYGYTF. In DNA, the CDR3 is TGTGCCAGCAGTCCCAATCCTATCTATGGCTACACCTTC.

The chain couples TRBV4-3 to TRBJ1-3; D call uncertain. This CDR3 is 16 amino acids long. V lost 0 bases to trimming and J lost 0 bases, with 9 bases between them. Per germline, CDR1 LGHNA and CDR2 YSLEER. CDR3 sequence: CASSQDLGYSGNTIYF. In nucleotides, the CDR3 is TGCGCCAGCAGCCAAGATCTCGGTTACTCTGGAAACACCATATATTTT.

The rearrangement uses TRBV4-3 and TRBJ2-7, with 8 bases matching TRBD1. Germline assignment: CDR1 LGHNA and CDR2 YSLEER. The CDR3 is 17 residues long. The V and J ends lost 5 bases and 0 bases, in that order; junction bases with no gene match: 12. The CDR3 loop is CASSEKPGTGTSYEQYF. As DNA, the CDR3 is TGCGCCAGCAGCGAAAAACCCGGGACAGGCACCTCCTACGAGCAGTACTTC.

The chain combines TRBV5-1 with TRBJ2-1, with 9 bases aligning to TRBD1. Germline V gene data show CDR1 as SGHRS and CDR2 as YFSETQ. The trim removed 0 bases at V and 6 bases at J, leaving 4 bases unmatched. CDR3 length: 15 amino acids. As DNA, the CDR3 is TGCGCCAGCAGCTTGGCCAAGGACAGGGGCAATGAGCAGTTCTTC. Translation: CASSLAKDRGNEQFF.

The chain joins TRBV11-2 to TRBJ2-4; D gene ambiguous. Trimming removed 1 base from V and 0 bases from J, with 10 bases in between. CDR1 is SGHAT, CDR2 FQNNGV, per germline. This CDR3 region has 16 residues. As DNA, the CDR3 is TGTGCCAGCAGCTTAGGGGCTAACCTAGCCAAAAACATTCAGTACTTC. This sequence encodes CASSLGANLAKNIQYF.

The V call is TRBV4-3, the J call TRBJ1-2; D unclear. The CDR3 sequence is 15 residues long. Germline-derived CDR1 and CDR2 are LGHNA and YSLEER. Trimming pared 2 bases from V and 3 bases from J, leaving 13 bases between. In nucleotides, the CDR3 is TGCGCCAGCAGCCAATACCAGATTGGCTACTATGGCTACACCTTC. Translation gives CASSQYQIGYYGYTF.

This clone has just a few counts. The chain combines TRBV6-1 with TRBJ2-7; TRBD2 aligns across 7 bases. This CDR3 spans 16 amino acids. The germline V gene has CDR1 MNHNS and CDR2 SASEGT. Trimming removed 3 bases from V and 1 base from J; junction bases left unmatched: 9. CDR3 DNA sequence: TGTGCCAGCAGTGACCCGGGAGGAACCCTATCCTACGAGCAGTACTTC. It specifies CASSDPGGTLSYEQYF.

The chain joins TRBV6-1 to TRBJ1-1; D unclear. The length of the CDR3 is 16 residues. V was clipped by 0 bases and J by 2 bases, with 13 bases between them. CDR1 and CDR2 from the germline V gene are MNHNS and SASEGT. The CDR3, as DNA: TGTGCCAGCAGTGAAGCCGGCAGACTGGGTAACACTGAAGCTTTCTTT. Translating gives CASSEAGRLGNTEAFF.